The clone carrying this T cell receptor (beta chain) appeared once. This sample stems from a study of blood T cell repertoires in COVID-19. In the study overall: There were acute and convalescent COVID-19 samples, and they came from the United States, Italy and Spain.

The CDR3 is made up of 14 amino acids. Per the germline V gene, CDR1 is MNHEY and CDR2 is SVGAGI. The V gene end was trimmed by 6 bases and the J gene end by 5 bases; junction bases not matched to a gene: 8. How the authors handled the data: Using reference gene primer amplification, nucleated cell counts were estimated. Using immunoSEQ multiplex PCR, the repertoire was profiled, and TCRdb retains in-frame clones only, with some absent. V and J calls and clone size are those listed in that table; D and trimming were worked out from the DNA. The table has 200,000 to 250,000 clones, roughly nine tenths seen once; the top ten hold 6.2%.

The TCR was taken from a man in his 60s with acute or convalescent COVID-19. The sequencing sample was made of peripheral blood. The chain has TRBV6-5 and TRBJ1-1; 8 bases map to TRBD1. The CDR3 coding sequence is TGTGCCAGCAGCCCCGACAGGGGAGAAACTGAAGCTTTCTTT. Translated: CASSPDRGETEAFF.